This T cell receptor beta chain was identified during a study of shared clonotypes between healthy human individuals. Study-wide results and limits: Clonotypes which were not shared had lower generation probabilities than clonotypes that all four donors shared.

About this clone itself: Its antigen remains unknown.

Generated by immunoSEQ multiplex PCR, the TCRdb table keeps only in-frame clones and is missing some. The table includes some 2,500,000 clones, approximately 90% detected once. The CDR3 is made up of 14 amino acids. V was cut by 1 base and J by 6 bases, with 10 bases left in between. CDR1 is KGHSH and CDR2 is LQKENI in the germline V gene. The sequence was obtained from a young man in good health. Some clones in this sample may be carry-over from other donors' samples. The chain links TRBV18 to TRBJ1-5, with D possibly being TRBD1 (6 bases). The material sequenced was naive CD4+ T cells from PBMCs. As to subset: CD45RA+ positively selected. The CDR3 here is CASSPQQGSQPQHF. CDR3 sequence (DNA): TGTGCCAGCTCACCACAACAGGGCTCTCAGCCCCAGCATTTT.